The T cell receptor (beta chain) under discussion was sequenced for a study of shared clonotypes between healthy human individuals. The naive CD8 fraction comprised CD45RO-negative cells positively selected for CCR7 and excluded terminally differentiated effector memory CD45RA+ cells. Study-wide results and caveats: Estimated richness was generally greater in naive than memory subsets.

Replicate sorted-subset PCRs were loaded with 150 to 250 ng DNA, 30,000 to 35,000 T cell genomes. Using immunoSEQ multiplex PCR, the repertoire was profiled, and TCRdb retains in-frame clones only, with some absent. The sample holds roughly 1,800,000 clones, roughly 94% seen once. Remarks on this clone: Its antigen is still unknown.

The germline V gene encodes CDR1 MNHEY and CDR2 SVGAGI. Between the trimmed V and J ends, which lost 2 bases and 2 bases, there was a span of 13 bases. This CDR3 spans 15 amino acids. This TCR came from a man younger than 35 in good health. Source material: naive CD8+ T cells sorted from blood. The rearrangement uses TRBV6-5 and TRBJ2-7; maybe TRBD1 (5 bases). This CDR3 is CASSYTQGGPYEQYF. In nucleotides, the CDR3 is TGTGCCAGCAGTTACACCCAGGGCGGTCCCTACGAGCAGTACTTC.